These T cell receptor beta chains were read from a single sample in a study of cytomegalovirus exposure and HLA in healthy donors. Sequencing was performed with immunoSEQ multiplex PCR; in TCRdb, only in-frame clones are kept and a portion is missing. The sample includes about 79,000 clones. Sequencing was done on a sample of PBMCs. The receptors come from a man aged 25-40 years in good health and CMV-seronegative. The CDR3 runs from the conserved cysteine through the conserved F or W. D genes are given only for firm matches.

J gene | D gene | V gene | CDR3 protein | CDR3 DNA
TRBJ2-3 | NA | TRBV6-6 | CAAARDTQYF | TGTGCCGCCGCGAGGGATACGCAGTATTTT
TRBJ2-7 | NA | TRBV11-2 | CASSLGSGPYEQYF | TGTGCCAGCAGCTTAGGCAGCGGTCCCTACGAGCAGTACTTC
TRBJ2-2 | TRBD2 | TRBV7-2 | CASSFPSGRGELFF | TGTGCCAGCAGCTTTCCGAGCGGGAGAGGGGAGCTGTTTTTT
TRBJ2-4 | TRBD1 | TRBV4-1 | CASSIQGALRNIQYF | TGCGCCAGCAGCATACAGGGGGCGCTTAGAAACATTCAGTACTTC
TRBJ2-7 | TRBD2 | TRBV7-9 | CASSLVGGRASEQYF | TGTGCCAGCAGCTTAGTCGGCGGGAGGGCCAGTGAGCAGTACTTC
TRBJ2-3 | TRBD2 | TRBV5-1 | CASSLLTSGATDTQYF | TGCGCCAGCAGCTTGCTGACTAGCGGGGCCACAGATACGCAGTATTTT
TRBJ1-1 | TRBD1 | TRBV18 | CASSLGTGGTTEAFF | TGTGCCAGCTCACTCGGGACAGGGGGTACCACTGAAGCTTTCTTT
TRBJ2-7 | TRBD2 | TRBV13 | CASSLGVGSSGLSSYEQYF | TGTGCCAGCAGCTTGGGGGTCGGGTCTAGCGGTCTCTCCTCCTACGAGCAGTACTTC
TRBJ2-7 | NA | TRBV18 | CASSPPGATSYEQYF | TGTGCCAGCTCACCACCAGGGGCGACCTCCTACGAGCAGTACTTC
TRBJ2-3 | NA | TRBV4-3 | CASSQAGFPSTDTQYF | TGCGCCAGCAGCCAAGCGGGGTTTCCTAGCACAGATACGCAGTATTTT
TRBJ2-1 | NA | TRBV7-2 | CASSLGTVHEQFF | TGTGCCAGCAGCTTAGGGACTGTACATGAGCAGTTCTTC
TRBJ2-1 | NA | TRBV18 | CASSLQTGHYNEQFF | TGTGCCAGCTCACTTCAGACTGGCCACTACAATGAGCAGTTCTTC
TRBJ2-7 | NA | TRBV6-1 | CASRGGEGAYEQYF | TGTGCCAGCAGGGGGGGTGAAGGGGCCTACGAGCAGTACTTC
TRBJ2-5 | TRBD1 | TRBV19 | CASSPFRDRGQETQYF | TGTGCCAGTAGTCCCTTCCGGGACAGAGGTCAAGAGACCCAGTACTTC
TRBJ2-7 | TRBD1 | TRBV10-2 | CASRRGQGGYEQYF | TGCGCCAGCAGGAGGGGACAGGGAGGATACGAGCAGTACTTC
TRBJ1-1 | NA | TRBV7-9 | CASSRTGRAEAFF | TGTGCCAGCAGCCGCACGGGAAGGGCTGAAGCTTTCTTT
TRBJ2-3 | NA | TRBV5-1 | CASSPEGSTDTQYF | TGCGCCAGCAGCCCGGAGGGGAGCACAGATACGCAGTATTTT
TRBJ2-7 | NA | TRBV6-4 | CASSDPEGNRSSYEQYF | TGTGCCAGCAGTGACCCGGAGGGGAATAGGAGCTCCTACGAGCAGTACTTC
TRBJ2-2 | NA | TRBV6-1 | CASSPTTNTGELFF | TGTGCCAGCAGCCCGACAACAAACACCGGGGAGCTGTTTTTT
TRBJ2-7 | NA | TRBV4-1 | CASSQVGGAPSYEQYF | TGCGCCAGCAGCCAAGTAGGGGGGGCACCCTCCTACGAGCAGTACTTC
TRBJ2-3 | NA | TRBV5-4 | CASTSAGDTQYF | TGTGCCAGCACCTCAGCGGGAGATACGCAGTATTTT
TRBJ1-1 | TRBD1 | TRBV27 | CASSFPTGRAFF | TGTGCCAGCAGTTTCCCGACAGGGCGAGCTTTCTTT
TRBJ1-2 | NA | TRBV7-9 | CASSSTGYGYTF | TGTGCCAGCAGCTCTACAGGGTACGGCTACACCTTC
TRBJ1-1 | TRBD1 | TRBV11-2 | CASSRYTGAAEAFF | TGTGCCAGCAGCCGATACACAGGGGCCGCTGAAGCTTTCTTT
TRBJ2-7 | NA | TRBV18 | CASSPPLGQSGWHEQYF | TGTGCCAGCTCACCACCGTTAGGACAGTCCGGCTGGCACGAGCAGTACTTC
TRBJ1-4 | NA | TRBV10-3 | CAIRRGWTSATNEKLFF | TGTGCCATCCGGAGGGGCTGGACCTCCGCAACTAATGAAAAACTGTTTTTT
TRBJ1-6 | NA | TRBV2 | CASSFAGRSYNSPLHF | TGTGCCAGCAGTTTCGCGGGACGCTCCTATAATTCACCCCTCCACTTT
TRBJ2-1 | TRBD2 | TRBV5-1 | CASSLTSVYEQFF | TGCGCCAGCAGTTTGACTAGCGTCTATGAGCAGTTCTTC
TRBJ2-7 | NA | TRBV19 | CASRTRGVGNYEQYF | TGTGCCAGTAGGACCAGGGGAGTGGGAAACTACGAGCAGTACTTC
TRBJ1-1 | TRBD1 | TRBV29-1 | CSVGTGWGMNTEAFF | TGCAGCGTTGGGACAGGGTGGGGAATGAACACTGAAGCTTTCTTT
TRBJ2-1 | TRBD2 | TRBV4-1 | CASSQPIGASGVYNEQFF | TGCGCCAGCAGCCAACCTATAGGGGCTAGCGGGGTCTACAATGAGCAGTTCTTC
TRBJ1-1 | TRBD1 | TRBV6-5 | CASKTGPNTEAFF | TGTGCCAGCAAGACAGGGCCGAACACTGAAGCTTTCTTT
TRBJ2-5 | TRBD2 | TRBV7-7 | CASSLRVAGDKETQYF | TGTGCCAGCAGCCTGAGGGTAGCGGGAGACAAGGAGACCCAGTACTTC
TRBJ2-7 | NA | TRBV19 | CASSSPGGYEQYF | TGTGCCAGTAGTAGTCCAGGGGGGTACGAGCAGTACTTC
TRBJ2-5 | TRBD2 | TRBV4-1 | CASSRPGGETQYF | TGCGCCAGCAGCCGTCCGGGAGGAGAGACCCAGTACTTC
TRBJ2-3 | NA | TRBV27 | CASSTRGAVDTQYF | TGTGCCAGCTCAACCCGGGGGGCGGTCGATACGCAGTATTTT
TRBJ1-1 | NA | TRBV5-1 | CASSLVGGGTEAFF | TGCGCCAGCAGCTTGGTTGGAGGAGGCACTGAAGCTTTCTTT
TRBJ2-3 | NA | TRBV6-5 | CASSRSGLSTDTQYF | TGTGCCAGCAGTAGGAGCGGATTAAGCACAGATACGCAGTATTTT
TRBJ2-7 | TRBD1 | TRBV4-3 | CASSQVQGQALPQYF | TGCGCCAGCAGCCAAGTCCAGGGACAGGCCCTACCGCAGTACTTC
TRBJ2-7 | TRBD1 | TRBV7-3 | CASSTGTGTEQYF | TGTGCCAGCAGCACCGGGACAGGGACCGAGCAGTACTTC
TRBJ2-5 | NA | TRBV19 | CASSSGVGMETQYF | TGTGCCAGTAGTTCCGGGGTGGGGATGGAGACCCAGTACTTC
TRBJ1-2 | TRBD1 | TRBV19 | CASSIDRDRGYTF | TGTGCCAGTAGTATCGACAGGGATCGCGGCTACACCTTC
TRBJ2-1 | NA | TRBV4-3 | CASSQDRNRNQEFF | TGCGCCAGCAGCCAAGATCGGAACCGGAATCAGGAGTTCTTC
TRBJ2-3 | TRBD1 | TRBV6-4 | CASSDFGQGGADTQYF | TGTGCCAGCAGTGACTTCGGACAGGGGGGGGCAGATACGCAGTATTTT
TRBJ2-1 | TRBD2 | TRBV7-8 | CASSSLAGPHNEQFF | TGTGCCAGCAGCTCGCTAGCGGGGCCCCACAATGAGCAGTTCTTC
TRBJ1-3 | TRBD1 | TRBV29-1 | CSAKATGGTGNTIYF | TGCAGCGCAAAGGCCACAGGGGGTACTGGAAACACCATATATTTT